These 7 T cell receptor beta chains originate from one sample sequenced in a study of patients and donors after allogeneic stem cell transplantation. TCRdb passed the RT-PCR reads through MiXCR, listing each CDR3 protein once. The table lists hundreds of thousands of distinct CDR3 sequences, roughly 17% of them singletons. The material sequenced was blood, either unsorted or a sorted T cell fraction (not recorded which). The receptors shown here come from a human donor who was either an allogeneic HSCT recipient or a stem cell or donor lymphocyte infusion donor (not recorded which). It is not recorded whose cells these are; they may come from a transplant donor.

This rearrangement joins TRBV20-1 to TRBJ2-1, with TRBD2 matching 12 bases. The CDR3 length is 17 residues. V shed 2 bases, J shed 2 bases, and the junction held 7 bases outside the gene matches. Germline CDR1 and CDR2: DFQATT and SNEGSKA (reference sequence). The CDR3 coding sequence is TGCAGTGCTAGATTCACTAGCGGGGGGCAAGCCTACAATGAGCAGTTCTTC. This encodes CSARFTSGGQAYNEQFF.

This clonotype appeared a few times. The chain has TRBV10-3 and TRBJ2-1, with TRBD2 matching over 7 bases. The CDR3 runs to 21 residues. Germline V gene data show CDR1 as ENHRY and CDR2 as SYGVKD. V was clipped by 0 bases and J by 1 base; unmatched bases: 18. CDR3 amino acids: CAISESPGAEGGRVSYNEQFF. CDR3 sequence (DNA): TGTGCCATCAGTGAGTCCCCGGGTGCTGAAGGCGGGAGAGTGTCCTACAATGAGCAGTTCTTC.

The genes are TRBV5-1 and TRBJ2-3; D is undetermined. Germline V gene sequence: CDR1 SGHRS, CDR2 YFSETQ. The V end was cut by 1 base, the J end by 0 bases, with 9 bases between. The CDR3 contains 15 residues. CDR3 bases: TGCGCCAGCAGCTTGTCTTCCCCCAGCACAGATACGCAGTATTTT. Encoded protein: CASSLSSPSTDTQYF. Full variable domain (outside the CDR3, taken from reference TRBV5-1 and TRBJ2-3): KAGVTQTPRYLIKTRGQQVTLSCSPISGHRSVSWYQQTPGQGLQFLFEYFSETQRNKGNFPGRFSGRQFSNSRSEMNVSTLELGDSALYLCASSLSSPSTDTQYFGPGTRLTVL.

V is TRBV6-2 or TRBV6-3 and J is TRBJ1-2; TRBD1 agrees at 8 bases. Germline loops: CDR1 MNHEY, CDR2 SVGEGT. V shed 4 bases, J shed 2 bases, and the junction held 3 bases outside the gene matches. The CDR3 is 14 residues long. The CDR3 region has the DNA TGTGCCAGCAGTTCCCACAGGGGGAACTATGGCTACACCTTC. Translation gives CASSSHRGNYGYTF.

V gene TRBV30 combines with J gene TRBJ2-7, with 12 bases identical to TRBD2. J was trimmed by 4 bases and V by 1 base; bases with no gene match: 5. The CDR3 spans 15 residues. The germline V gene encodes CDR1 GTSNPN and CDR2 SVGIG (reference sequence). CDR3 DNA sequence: TGTGCCTGGAGTGCTTGGACTAGCGGGGCGTACGAGCAGTACTTC. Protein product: CAWSAWTSGAYEQYF.

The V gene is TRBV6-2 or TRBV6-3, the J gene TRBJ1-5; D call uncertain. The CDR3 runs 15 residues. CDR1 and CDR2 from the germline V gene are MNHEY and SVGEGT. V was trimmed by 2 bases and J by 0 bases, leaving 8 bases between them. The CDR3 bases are TGTGCCAGCAGTTACGGGCGGTCTAGCAATCAGCCCCAGCATTTT. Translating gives CASSYGRSSNQPQHF.

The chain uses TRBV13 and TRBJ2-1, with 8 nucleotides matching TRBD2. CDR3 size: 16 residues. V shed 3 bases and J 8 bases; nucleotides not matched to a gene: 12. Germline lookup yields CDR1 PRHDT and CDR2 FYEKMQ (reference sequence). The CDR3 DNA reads TGTGCCAGCAGCTTTTCTTCTAGCGGGCTGTACGATGAGCAGTTCTTC. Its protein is CASSFSSSGLYDEQFF.